One sample yielded the 14 T cell receptor beta chains listed below, sequenced in a study of cytomegalovirus exposure and HLA in healthy donors. The PCR used 60 Vbeta and 13 Jbeta primers. Generated by immunoSEQ multiplex PCR, the TCRdb table keeps only in-frame clones and is missing some. Found here are 180,000 or so clones, over 60% of them singletons; the top ten hold 1.5% to 2%. The sequencing sample was made of PBMCs. Every receptor here comes from a man between 18 and 35 years old in good health and CMV-seronegative.

The CDR3 reads CASTTGDEQYF. Written as DNA, the CDR3 is TGTGCCAGCACCACAGGAGACGAGCAGTACTTC. The chain has TRBV2 and TRBJ2-7; a possible D gene is TRBD1 (5 bases). This CDR3 has 11 residues. Trimming shortened V by 7 bases and J by 5 bases, and 9 bases separated the two germline ends. Germline assignment: CDR1 SNHLY and CDR2 FYNNEI.

The V gene is TRBV25-1, the J gene TRBJ2-5; D not certain. Trimming stripped 5 bases from V and 5 bases from J, with 12 bases between. The germline V gene has CDR1 MGHDK and CDR2 SYGVNS. The length of the CDR3 is 13 residues. CDR3 loop: CASSPPRAETQYF. In DNA, the CDR3 is TGTGCCAGCAGTCCTCCCCGAGCGGAGACCCAGTACTTC.

V usage is TRBV5-1 and J usage is TRBJ2-3; D call uncertain. V was cut by 0 bases and J by 3 bases, with 8 bases left in between. In germline, CDR1 is SGHRS, CDR2 YFSETQ. The CDR3 loop spans 14 amino acids. CDR3: CASSLDARTDTQYF. CDR3 DNA: TGCGCCAGCAGCTTGGACGCGCGAACAGATACGCAGTATTTT.

The chain joins TRBV6-4 to TRBJ1-1, with D possibly matching TRBD1 (6 bases). Looked up from germline, CDR1 is MRHNA and CDR2 is SNTAGT. V lost 8 bases, J lost 1 base, and 11 bases lay in between. The CDR3 consists of 13 residues. The CDR3 bases are TGTGCCAGCTCGCGGGGGCAGAACACTGAAGCTTTCTTT. Translation: CASSRGQNTEAFF.

This clone was recorded a few times. V usage is TRBV6-1 and J usage is TRBJ1-1; perhaps TRBD1 as D (6 bases). The CDR3 is made up of 11 amino acids. Trimming shortened V by 9 bases and J by 5 bases, and 10 bases separated the two germline ends. The germline V gene has CDR1 MNHNS and CDR2 SASEGT. The CDR3 is CASDRPTEAFF. DNA of the CDR3: TGTGCCAGTGACAGGCCAACTGAAGCTTTCTTT.

This clone occurred a few times. CDR3 loop: CASSYPPGGATQYF. In nucleotides, the CDR3 is TGCGCCAGCAGCTACCCCCCGGGGGGGGCCACGCAGTATTTT. The gene calls are TRBV5-1 and TRBJ2-3; TRBD2 aligns across 8 bases. The CDR3 spans 14 residues. The V gene end was trimmed by 3 bases and the J gene end by 9 bases; junction bases not matched to a gene: 9. Germline lookup yields CDR1 SGHRS and CDR2 YFSETQ.

The chain joins TRBV28 to TRBJ2-3; 8 bases map to TRBD1. There are 14 residues in the CDR3. Germline CDR1 reads MDHEN; CDR2 reads SYDVKM. Losses at the gene ends were 5 bases for V and 3 bases for J; bases not matched to a gene: 4. This CDR3 is CASSGQGGTDTQYF. For the CDR3, the DNA is TGTGCCAGCAGTGGACAGGGAGGAACAGATACGCAGTATTTT.

The chain employs TRBV28 and TRBJ2-6, with D unresolved. The CDR3 is 11 amino acids. Looked up from germline, CDR1 is MDHEN and CDR2 is SYDVKM. The V and J ends lost 8 bases and 6 bases respectively, with 5 bases between them. CDR3 in amino acids: CASGKANVLTF. CDR3 DNA: TGTGCCAGCGGCAAGGCCAACGTCCTGACTTTC.

The chain links TRBV11-1 to TRBJ1-1; 7 positions match TRBD1. The junction had 4 bases not matched to a gene; V was cut back by 5 bases and J by 1 base. The germline V gene encodes CDR1 SGHAT and CDR2 FQDESV (reference sequence). This CDR3 is built from 14 residues. CDR3 region: CASSPGQTNTEAFF. The CDR3 DNA reads as TGTGCCAGCAGCCCGGGACAGACGAACACTGAAGCTTTCTTT.

The chain uses TRBV18 and TRBJ2-7; TRBD1 matches at 7 bases. Per germline, CDR1 KGHSH and CDR2 LQKENI. The CDR3 extends over 15 amino acids. The V segment lost 1 base and the J segment 4 bases; nucleotides outside the gene matches: 7. This CDR3 reads CASSPRTGEGYEQYF. In DNA, the CDR3 is TGTGCCAGCTCACCACGAACAGGGGAAGGGTACGAGCAGTACTTC.

This chain uses TRBV2 with TRBJ1-4, with D uncertain. Germline V CDR1 and CDR2: SNHLY, FYNNEI. This CDR3 contains 15 residues. V was clipped by 1 base and J by 0 bases, with 6 bases between them. The CDR3 nucleotides are TGTGCCAGCAGTGAAGGAACTGCAACTAATGAAAAACTGTTTTTT. Protein product: CASSEGTATNEKLFF.

This chain joins TRBV15 and TRBJ1-2, with 8 bases lining up with TRBD1. The trim removed 7 bases at V and 2 bases at J, leaving 9 bases unmatched. This CDR3 contains 15 residues. Germline CDR1 reads LNHNV; CDR2 reads YYDKDF (reference sequence). The CDR3: CATNPDRGTNYGYTF. DNA of the CDR3: TGTGCCACCAATCCCGACAGGGGAACGAACTATGGCTACACCTTC. The whole variable domain, remainder taken from reference TRBV15 and TRBJ1-2, is DAMVIQNPRYQVTQFGKPVTLSCSQTLNHNVMYWYQQKSSQAPKLLFHYYDKDFNNEADTPDNFQSRRPNTSFCFLDIRSPGLGDTAMYLCATNPDRGTNYGYTFGSGTRLTVV.

DNA of the CDR3: TGCGCCAGCAGCTTGGCAGTGCGGACAGGGGCTAACTATGGCTACACCTTC. Amino acids: CASSLAVRTGANYGYTF. The chain is built from TRBV5-1 and TRBJ1-2; 9 positions match TRBD1. V was pared by 0 bases and J by 0 bases, with 6 bases of the junction left unmatched. CDR1 and CDR2 from the germline V gene are SGHRS and YFSETQ. The CDR3 length is 17 residues.

The gene calls are TRBV25-1 and TRBJ1-5; D unclear. CDR1 is MGHDK and CDR2 is SYGVNS in the germline V gene. The CDR3 length is 17 residues. Deletions cut 4 bases from V and 4 bases from J, with 20 bases between. The CDR3 region is CASSGQINLWRNQPQHF. DNA for the CDR3: TGTGCCAGCAGTGGCCAAATAAATCTTTGGCGGAATCAGCCCCAGCATTTT.